The 3 T cell receptor beta chains reported below all come from one sample, sequenced in a study of cytomegalovirus exposure and HLA in healthy donors. The study ran its PCR with 60 Vbeta and 13 Jbeta primers. Assay used: immunoSEQ multiplex PCR; TCRdb lists only in-frame clones, some missing. The sample has some 130,000 clones, 70% to 80% seen once; the top ten hold over 2%. The sequencing sample was made of PBMCs. The receptors shown here come from a man aged 30-40 years in good health and CMV-seronegative.

The CDR3 DNA is TGTGCCAGCTCGCACGGTGCAGGCGGGATTCGGTACGAGCAGTACTTC. Translation gives CASSHGAGGIRYEQYF. V is TRBV18 and J is TRBJ2-7, with a weak D call TRBD2 (6 bases). The V gene's germline CDR1 is KGHSH and CDR2 LQKENI. Trimming took off 6 bases at V and 4 bases at J, with 22 bases between the two ends. The CDR3 has 16 amino acids.

This chain uses TRBV6-5 with TRBJ2-7; 7 bases align to TRBD2. Germline V gene sequence: CDR1 MNHEY, CDR2 SVGAGI. This CDR3 region has 14 residues. The ends lost 2 bases at V and 2 bases at J; junction bases unmatched: 3. CDR3 DNA: TGTGCCAGCAGTTACGGGGGGGGAACCTACGAGCAGTACTTC. It yields the protein CASSYGGGTYEQYF.

V and J are TRBV5-1 and TRBJ2-2; D is possibly TRBD2 (6 bases). Germline V lookup: CDR1 SGHRS, CDR2 YFSETQ. Trimming cost V 4 bases and J 6 bases, with 13 bases left between them. CDR3 length: 14 residues. For the CDR3, the DNA is TGCGCCAGCAGCCCTGGGACTCCCCCCGGGGAGCTGTTTTTT. This gives the protein CASSPGTPPGELFF.